The 20 T cell receptor beta chains below come from one sample, sequenced in a study of blood T cell repertoires in COVID-19. Assay: immunoSEQ multiplex PCR; the TCRdb copy retains only in-frame clones and omits some. The data hold 200,000 to 250,000 clones, with approximately 90% observed a single time. The sequenced material came from PBMCs or T cells enriched from blood (not recorded which). Receptor source: a young man who had recovered from COVID-19.

The chain uses TRBV27 and TRBJ2-2; D ambiguous. The CDR3 covers 14 residues. The V and J ends lost 10 bases and 3 bases respectively, with 15 bases between them. Germline V gene data show CDR1 as MNHEY and CDR2 as SMNVEV (reference sequence). In DNA form, the CDR3 reads TGTGCCACCACCGGTCCCGGGTACACCGGGGAGCTGTTTTTT. This codes for CATTGPGYTGELFF.

V is TRBV4-1 and J is TRBJ2-1, with 7 bases matching TRBD2. This CDR3 is built from 15 residues. Unmatched junction bases numbered 10, after V lost 2 bases and J lost 9 bases. Germline V gene sequence: CDR1 MGHRA, CDR2 YSYEKL. In DNA form, the CDR3 reads TGCGCCAGCAGCCAATGGGGACTAAGGGGTGGTGAGCAGTTCTTC. As protein: CASSQWGLRGGEQFF.

CDR3 protein: CASSVSRDSGGAFF. CDR3 sequence (DNA): TGTGCCAGCAGCGTATCTCGGGACAGCGGTGGAGCTTTCTTT. V and J are TRBV9 and TRBJ1-1, with 7 bases fitting TRBD1. The CDR3 runs 14 residues. The germline CDR1 and CDR2 sequences are SGDLS and YYNGEE. V lost 1 base to trimming and J lost 10 bases; unmatched junction nucleotides: 10.

J is TRBJ2-1 and V is TRBV9, with D tentatively TRBD1 (6 bases). The V end was cut by 3 bases, the J end by 8 bases, with 15 bases between. Germline V gene sequence: CDR1 SGDLS, CDR2 YYNGEE. The CDR3 extends over 14 amino acids. CDR3 bases: TGTGCCAGCAGCGAGGGGATACAGGGCTATGAGCAGTTCTTC. Amino acids: CASSEGIQGYEQFF.

The V gene is TRBV7-9, the J gene TRBJ2-7; tentatively, D is TRBD2 (5 bases). Germline V gene data show CDR1 as SEHNR and CDR2 as FQNEAQ (reference sequence). The V end was cut by 5 bases, the J end by 6 bases, with 11 bases between. The CDR3 consists of 12 residues. The CDR3 bases are TGTGCCAGCAGCCTCAACGGAGGCGAGCAGTACTTC. This translates into CASSLNGGEQYF.

The CDR3 sequence: CASSEADKGWQPQHF. CDR3 coding DNA: TGTGCCAGCAGTGAAGCTGATAAGGGGTGGCAGCCCCAGCATTTT. This rearrangement joins TRBV6-1 to TRBJ1-5; possible D gene TRBD1, 5 bases. Germline CDR1 reads MNHNS; CDR2 reads SASEGT. V was shortened by 0 bases and J by 7 bases, with 13 bases between the two germline ends. The CDR3 spans 15 residues.

The chain joins TRBV2 to TRBJ2-3; 8 bases fit TRBD2. The CDR3 is 13 amino acids. V dropped 6 bases and J dropped 2; count of bases not matched to a gene: 1. CDR1 is SNHLY and CDR2 is FYNNEI in the germline V gene. CDR3 residues: CASRRGATDTQYF. CDR3 sequence (DNA): TGTGCCAGCAGGCGGGGGGCCACAGATACGCAGTATTTT. Complete variable domain (other parts from reference TRBV2 and TRBJ2-3): EPEVTQTPSHQVTQMGQEVILRCVPISNHLYFYWYRQILGQKVEFLVSFYNNEISEKSEIFDDQFSVERPDGSNFTLKIRSTKLEDSAMYFCASRRGATDTQYFGPGTRLTVL.

Here the CDR3 reads CASSLRVGEQYF. Here the CDR3 DNA reads TGTGCCAGCAGCCTCCGGGTCGGCGAGCAGTACTTC. This sequence joins TRBV3-1 (or the pseudogene TRBV3-2) and TRBJ2-7; no firm D call. The germline CDR1 and CDR2 sequences are LGHDT and YNNKEL (reference sequence). This CDR3 spans 12 amino acids. Trimming shortened V by 4 bases and J by 6 bases, and 10 bases separated the two germline ends.

In its sample, this clone was seen once. The chain combines TRBV29-1 with TRBJ1-1, with D maybe TRBD1 (6 bases). CDR3 length equals 13 residues. The germline V and J ends were trimmed by 6 bases and 0 bases, with 11 bases remaining between them. Germline V gene data show CDR1 as SQVTM and CDR2 as ANQGSEA. CDR3 sequence (DNA): TGCAGCGTGACAGGTAGAATGAACACTGAAGCTTTCTTT. Protein product: CSVTGRMNTEAFF.

This sequence joins TRBV28 and TRBJ2-1; 8 nucleotides line up with TRBD2. The CDR3 has 16 amino acids. From germline, CDR1 is MDHEN and CDR2 SYDVKM. V trimming: 4 bases; J trimming: 4 bases; junction bases outside the gene matches: 9. The CDR3 DNA follows: TGTGCCAGCAGTTCGACCGGGACTAGACTTTACAATGAGCAGTTCTTC. Amino acid sequence: CASSSTGTRLYNEQFF.

The genes are TRBV6-2 or TRBV6-3 and TRBJ1-2, with D possibly matching TRBD1 (5 bases). Germline CDR1 is MNHEY and CDR2 is SVGEGT. The germline V and J ends were trimmed by 4 bases and 4 bases, with 10 bases remaining between them. The CDR3 has 13 residues. The CDR3 spells CASSSQEFYGYTF. The CDR3 region has the DNA TGTGCCAGCAGTTCACAGGAATTCTATGGCTACACCTTC.

The V and J genes are TRBV3-1 (or the pseudogene TRBV3-2) and TRBJ1-4, with 9 bases aligning to TRBD1. The CDR3 contains 16 residues. Germline loops: CDR1 LGHDT, CDR2 YNNKEL (reference sequence). V lost 5 bases to trimming and J lost 6 bases; unmatched junction nucleotides: 10. The CDR3 DNA reads as TGTGCCAGCAGCGGTGACGGACAGGGGAGATATGAAAAACTGTTTTTT. It translates to CASSGDGQGRYEKLFF.

This clone was picked up a small number of times. J is TRBJ1-6 and V is TRBV10-3; D is unclear. Trimming took 0 bases from V and 10 from J, leaving 10 bases between them. Germline V lookup: CDR1 ENHRY, CDR2 SYGVKD. CDR3 size: 14 residues. CDR3 sequence reads: CAISESTRNSPLHF. CDR3 DNA sequence: TGTGCCATCAGTGAGTCGACAAGAAACTCACCCCTCCACTTT.

The chain links TRBV6-5 to TRBJ1-1; TRBD1 matches at 7 bases. V shed 4 bases and J 9 bases; nucleotides not matched to a gene: 14. CDR1 MNHEY and CDR2 SVGAGI come from the germline V gene. This CDR3 contains 15 residues. CDR3 nucleotides: TGTGCCAGCAGTTTAGAACCCGACAGGGCTTCCAAAGCTTTCTTT. Translated: CASSLEPDRASKAFF.

A single count supports this clone. The chain uses TRBV19 and TRBJ1-1, with D maybe TRBD1 (6 bases). The CDR3 contains 16 residues. Germline CDR1 LNHDA, CDR2 SQIVND (reference sequence). The V end was cut by 7 bases, the J end by 6 bases, with 24 bases between. CDR3 bases: TGTGCCAGTAACCGCCCCGCGGGGGCTCTCCTTTCTGAAGCTTTCTTT. Translated: CASNRPAGALLSEAFF.

The CDR3 reads CASSLRQGYGYTF. CDR3 sequence (DNA): TGTGCCAGCAGTTTACGTCAGGGCTATGGCTACACCTTC. V is TRBV12-3 or TRBV12-4 and J is TRBJ1-2; tentative D call: TRBD1 (5 bases). CDR3 size: 13 residues. V lost 2 bases, J lost 4 bases, and 8 bases lay in between.

This clone has more than one count but fewer than ten. V is TRBV28 and J is TRBJ1-4; TRBD1 matches 7 bases. The germline V gene encodes CDR1 MDHEN and CDR2 SYDVKM. The CDR3 consists of 15 residues. J was trimmed by 4 bases and V by 5 bases; bases with no gene match: 7. The CDR3 protein is CASSPRTGRNEKLFF. The DNA of the CDR3 is TGTGCCAGCAGTCCCCGGACAGGACGTAATGAAAAACTGTTTTTT.

The rearrangement links TRBV28 to TRBJ2-3, with 13 bases matching TRBD2. The CDR3 runs to 16 residues. CDR1 MDHEN and CDR2 SYDVKM come from the germline V gene. V shed 6 bases and J 2 bases; nucleotides not matched to a gene: 5. The CDR3 DNA follows: TGTGCCAGCAGCCTCGGACTAGCGGGGGACACAGATACGCAGTATTTT. Translating it yields CASSLGLAGDTDTQYF.

This rearrangement joins TRBV19 to TRBJ1-2; TRBD1 is a possible D gene (5 bases). V lost 9 bases, J lost 3 bases, and 17 bases lay in between. Per germline, CDR1 LNHDA and CDR2 SQIVND (reference sequence). CDR3 length: 14 residues. CDR3 amino acids: CASKATGGDYGYTF. The CDR3 coding sequence is TGTGCCAGCAAAGCCACGGGAGGGGACTATGGCTACACCTTC.

The gene calls are TRBV30 and TRBJ1-6; D is unclear. The CDR3 has 14 amino acids. The V end was cut by 1 base, the J end by 10 bases, with 14 bases between. Germline-derived CDR1 and CDR2 are GTSNPN and SVGIG (reference sequence). CDR3 protein: CAWSARGTSSPLHF. The CDR3 DNA is TGTGCCTGGAGTGCCCGCGGCACTTCATCACCCCTCCACTTT. The whole variable domain, remainder taken from reference TRBV30 and TRBJ1-6, is SQTIHQWPATLVQPVGSPLSLECTVEGTSNPNLYWYRQAAGRGLQLLFYSVGIGQISSEVPQNLSASRPQDRQFILSSKKLLLSDSGFYLCAWSARGTSSPLHFGNGTRLTVT.